Below, 28 T cell receptor beta chains from the same sample are listed, as sequenced in a study of T cell responses to AZD1222 COVID-19 vaccine. The protocol was immunoSEQ multiplex PCR, while the TCRdb copy is restricted to in-frame clones and leaves out a portion. The repertoire includes 200,000 or so clones, about 94% of them detected once, and about 1% sits in the top ten. The sequenced sample was peripheral blood, obtained 28 days after the second AZD1222 dose. Receptors were obtained from an adult who received the AZD1222 COVID-19 vaccine.

This chain's CDR3 is CASSDRGSYEQYF. The CDR3 bases are TGTGCCAGCAGCGACAGGGGTTCCTACGAGCAGTACTTC. V and J are TRBV3-1 (or the pseudogene TRBV3-2) and TRBJ2-7; 8 bases match TRBD1. Germline V lookup: CDR1 LGHDT, CDR2 YNNKEL (reference sequence). The CDR3 extends over 13 amino acids. V lost 5 bases to trimming and J lost 1 base; unmatched junction nucleotides: 1.

The chain combines TRBV7-9 with TRBJ2-7; 7 bases are shared with TRBD1. After removal of 5 bases from V and 6 bases from J, the junction contained 10 bases not matched to a gene. This CDR3 contains 14 residues. CDR1 is SEHNR, CDR2 FQNEAQ, per germline (reference sequence). The chain's CDR3 is CASSAQQGSVEQYF. CDR3 DNA: TGTGCCAGCAGCGCTCAACAGGGGTCGGTCGAGCAGTACTTC.

The rearrangement links TRBV28 to TRBJ1-2; no reliable D call. V was pared by 3 bases and J by 4 bases, with 9 bases between. The CDR3 covers 13 residues. CDR1 is MDHEN and CDR2 is SYDVKM in the germline V gene. DNA for the CDR3: TGTGCCAGCAGTTTCGGGCCAGCCTATGGCTACACCTTC. This gives the protein CASSFGPAYGYTF.

J is TRBJ1-6 and V is TRBV2; 9 positions match TRBD1. The CDR3 sequence is 15 residues long. Trimming took 7 bases from V and 5 from J; bases not matched to a gene: 6. From germline, CDR1 is SNHLY and CDR2 FYNNEI. The CDR3 DNA reads as TGTGCCAGCAACCGGGACAGGGCCGATAATTCACCCCTCCACTTT. It codes for CASNRDRADNSPLHF.

The gene calls are TRBV14 and TRBJ2-7; 9 positions agree with TRBD1. With 5 bases clipped from V and 6 bases from J, the junction kept 8 bases outside the gene matches. The CDR3 length is 14 residues. Germline CDR1 and CDR2: SGHDN and FVKESK. CDR3 sequence: CASSYGQGMVEQYF. CDR3 bases: TGTGCCAGCAGCTACGGACAGGGGATGGTCGAGCAGTACTTC.

This chain links TRBV15 with TRBJ1-5; 9 bases fit TRBD1. The germline V gene has CDR1 LNHNV and CDR2 YYDKDF (reference sequence). The V gene end was trimmed by 0 bases and the J gene end by 10 bases; junction bases not matched to a gene: 7. CDR3 length: 15 residues. The CDR3 here is CATSRDLGQGRPQHF. The CDR3 DNA sequence: TGTGCCACCAGCAGAGATTTGGGACAGGGTAGACCCCAGCATTTT.

This chain connects TRBV25-1 to TRBJ2-5, with a weak D call TRBD2 (6 bases). This CDR3 has 17 residues. The V gene's germline CDR1 is MGHDK and CDR2 SYGVNS. Between the trimmed V and J ends, which lost 4 bases and 2 bases, there was a span of 20 bases. CDR3 nucleotides: TGTGCCAGCAGTGCGGTTCGTAGTAGCGGAAAACAAGAGACCCAGTACTTC. Its protein product is CASSAVRSSGKQETQYF. Full variable domain (remainder filled in from reference TRBV25-1 and TRBJ2-5): EADIYQTPRYLVIGTGKKITLECSQTMGHDKMYWYQQDPGMELHLIHYSYGVNSTEKGDLSSESTVSRIRTEHFPLTLESARPSHTSQYLCASSAVRSSGKQETQYFGPGTRLLVL.

The chain joins TRBV9 to TRBJ1-2; the D gene is possibly TRBD1 (5 bases). Trimming cost V 2 bases and J 5 bases, with 10 bases left between them. CDR1 SGDLS and CDR2 YYNGEE come from the germline V gene. This CDR3 is 13 amino acids long. CDR3 sequence reads: CASSVGTFYGYTF. The CDR3 DNA reads TGTGCCAGCAGCGTGGGGACTTTTTATGGCTACACCTTC.

The chain employs TRBV11-2 and TRBJ2-2; D gene unclear. The length of the CDR3 is 12 residues. Trimming stripped 2 bases from V and 4 bases from J, with 2 bases between. Germline V lookup: CDR1 SGHAT, CDR2 FQNNGV. The CDR3 reads CASSLITGELFF. CDR3 coding DNA: TGTGCCAGCAGCTTAATCACCGGGGAGCTGTTTTTT.

The V call is TRBV10-3, the J call TRBJ1-5; 7 bases line up with TRBD1. This CDR3 contains 12 residues. Trimming took 10 bases from V and 4 from J; bases not matched to a gene: 4. The germline gives CDR1 ENHRY, CDR2 SYGVKD. As DNA, the CDR3 is TGTGCCACGACGACAGGGAATCAGCCCCAGCATTTT. Its translation: CATTTGNQPQHF.

The chain carries TRBV9 and TRBJ2-5; TRBD2 aligns across 7 bases. The CDR3 spans 14 residues. V shed 2 bases, J shed 1 base, and the junction held 2 bases outside the gene matches. CDR1 and CDR2 (germline): SGDLS, YYNGEE. This CDR3 is CASSVTSTQETQYF. CDR3 DNA sequence: TGTGCCAGCAGCGTGACTAGCACCCAAGAGACCCAGTACTTC.

CDR3 nucleotides: TGTGCCAGCAGTGAAGCGCTTCGCGGGTCACCCCTCCACTTT. Its translation: CASSEALRGSPLHF. This chain joins TRBV2 and TRBJ1-6, with D uncertain. Trimming stripped 0 bases from V and 10 bases from J, with 10 bases between. This CDR3 is 14 amino acids long. Germline CDR1 SNHLY, CDR2 FYNNEI.

The chain uses TRBV28 and TRBJ1-5; 8 bases map to TRBD1. CDR1 and CDR2 (germline): MDHEN, SYDVKM. The CDR3 length is 15 residues. J lost 2 bases, V lost 6 bases, and 6 bases had no gene match. The CDR3 is CASSLSGGGNQPQHF. DNA of the CDR3: TGTGCCAGCAGCCTTTCAGGGGGCGGCAATCAGCCCCAGCATTTT.

The chain is built from TRBV7-2 and TRBJ1-5; 9 bases fit TRBD1. The length of the CDR3 is 16 residues. With V trimmed by 5 bases and J by 4 bases, 9 bases remained unmatched. The V gene's germline CDR1 is SGHTA and CDR2 FQGNSA. The CDR3 region is CASSPGLGQGNQPQHF. The CDR3 DNA reads TGTGCCAGCAGCCCCGGGCTGGGACAGGGTAATCAGCCCCAGCATTTT.

This rearrangement joins TRBV29-1 to TRBJ2-1, with D possibly called TRBD1 or TRBD2 (5 bases each). Germline CDR1 SQVTM, CDR2 ANQGSEA. The ends were cut back, 0 bases at V and 11 bases at J, with 14 bases in the middle. The CDR3 is 13 amino acids. For the CDR3, the DNA is TGCAGCGTTGAAGATCTTCGGGACCGAAAGCAGTTCTTC. It is translated as CSVEDLRDRKQFF.

In its sample, this clone was seen once. The chain couples TRBV5-4 to TRBJ2-2; no reliable D call. CDR3 size: 12 residues. V lost 3 bases and J lost 5, with 5 bases in between. Germline CDR1 reads SGHNT; CDR2 reads YYREEE (reference sequence). The CDR3 sequence is CASSSLTGELFF. DNA of the CDR3: TGTGCCAGCAGCTCCTTGACCGGGGAGCTGTTTTTT.

The V gene is TRBV19, the J gene TRBJ2-3; D gene uncertain. There are 13 residues in the CDR3. Germline V gene data show CDR1 as LNHDA and CDR2 as SQIVND (reference sequence). V lost 5 bases and J 10 bases, leaving 16 bases between the germline ends. CDR3 sequence: CASSDLTDSPQYF. In DNA form, the CDR3 reads TGTGCCAGTAGTGACCTGACTGACTCTCCGCAGTATTTT.

A few counts support this clone. V and J are TRBV20-1 and TRBJ1-2; D unclear. V lost 5 bases, J lost 12 bases, and 16 bases lay in between. Germline CDR1 and CDR2: DFQATT and SNEGSKA (reference sequence). The CDR3 runs to 11 residues. CDR3 region: CSAAGPSLDTF. As DNA, the CDR3 is TGCAGTGCTGCCGGGCCCTCTCTAGACACCTTC.

CDR3 protein: CASSSTRWETQYF. CDR3 coding DNA: TGTGCCAGCAGTTCGACTAGGTGGGAGACCCAGTACTTC. This chain joins TRBV6-5 and TRBJ2-5, with D possibly being TRBD2 (6 bases). The CDR3 runs to 13 residues. Germline V gives CDR1 MNHEY, CDR2 SVGAGI. Trimming cost V 4 bases and J 5 bases, with 11 bases left between them.

The chain employs TRBV5-5 and TRBJ1-3, with D tentatively TRBD1 (6 bases). Looked up from germline, CDR1 is SGHKS and CDR2 is YYEKEE (reference sequence). The CDR3 extends over 18 amino acids. The V and J ends lost 0 bases and 4 bases respectively, with 20 bases between them. DNA for the CDR3: TGTGCCAGCAGCTTGGAGACGGTCGGGGGGCTGAGAGGAAACACCATATATTTT. Amino acids: CASSLETVGGLRGNTIYF.

This clone occurred once. This rearrangement joins TRBV19 to TRBJ1-1, with D maybe TRBD1 (5 bases). Germline lookup yields CDR1 LNHDA and CDR2 SQIVND (reference sequence). There are 15 residues in the CDR3. V lost 6 bases and J lost 1, with 15 bases in between. CDR3 sequence (DNA): TGTGCCAGTAGCCCGATCGGGACGTCGAACACTGAAGCTTTCTTT. It yields the protein CASSPIGTSNTEAFF. Variable domain in full (rest from reference TRBV19 and TRBJ1-1): DGGITQSPKYLFRKEGQNVTLSCEQNLNHDAMYWYRQDPGQGLRLIYYSQIVNDFQKGDIAEGYSVSREKKESFPLTVTSAQKNPTAFYLCASSPIGTSNTEAFFGQGTRLTVV.

This chain connects TRBV18 to TRBJ1-1; D call uncertain. The CDR3 extends over 13 amino acids. V was cut by 6 bases and J by 1 base, with 9 bases left in between. The V gene's germline CDR1 is KGHSH and CDR2 LQKENI. DNA for the CDR3: TGTGCCAGCTCTCCCCTAGGGAACACTGAAGCTTTCTTT. This gives the protein CASSPLGNTEAFF.

The DNA of the CDR3 is TGTGCCAGCAGCCCGGCGGGGGAGAACACCGGGGAGCTGTTTTTT. The encoded protein is CASSPAGENTGELFF. The chain recombines TRBV28 with TRBJ2-2, with 7 nucleotides matching TRBD2. This CDR3 is built from 15 residues. Germline CDR1 and CDR2: MDHEN and SYDVKM. Losses at the gene ends were 6 bases for V and 1 base for J; bases not matched to a gene: 5.

The V call is TRBV10-3, the J call TRBJ2-1, with unresolved D. Germline CDR1 is ENHRY and CDR2 is SYGVKD. The CDR3 is 15 residues long. V lost 0 bases and J 5 bases, leaving 11 bases between the germline ends. The CDR3 coding sequence is TGTGCCATCAGTGAGTCGAATAGGCTGAACAATGAGCAGTTCTTC. Amino acids: CAISESNRLNNEQFF.

The chain combines TRBV5-6 with TRBJ2-5; D might be TRBD2 (6 bases). V gave up 1 base and J gave up 0 bases, with 13 bases separating them. The CDR3 has 16 residues. CDR1 and CDR2 (germline): SGHDT, YYEEEE. CDR3 DNA: TGTGCCAGCAGCTTGAAGGAACTAGCAAACCAAGAGACCCAGTACTTC. This codes for CASSLKELANQETQYF.

J is TRBJ2-7 and V is TRBV29-1; 9 bases map to TRBD1. V lost 7 bases to trimming and J lost 4 bases; unmatched junction nucleotides: 14. This CDR3 is 15 amino acids long. Germline CDR1 reads SQVTM; CDR2 reads ANQGSEA. The CDR3 DNA reads TGCAGCGCCGAAACCGCCCTGGGACAGGGTTACGAGCAGTACTTC. It encodes CSAETALGQGYEQYF.

The V and J genes are TRBV5-1 and TRBJ1-3, with D uncertain. The CDR3 length is 15 residues. Germline assignment: CDR1 SGHRS and CDR2 YFSETQ. V lost 1 base, J lost 0 bases, and 8 bases lay in between. The CDR3 is CASSLSSASGNTIYF. CDR3 bases: TGCGCCAGCAGCTTGTCCTCTGCCTCTGGAAACACCATATATTTT.

The V call is TRBV2, the J call TRBJ1-2, with TRBD1 matching over 9 bases. Germline CDR1 reads SNHLY; CDR2 reads FYNNEI. CDR3 length: 17 residues. J gave up 6 bases and V 0 bases, and 11 bases lay outside the gene matches. The CDR3 region has the DNA TGTGCCAGCAGTGAAGCGCTTCCCGGGACAGGGAACAATGGCTACACCTTC. This encodes CASSEALPGTGNNGYTF. Variable domain in full (rest from reference TRBV2 and TRBJ1-2): EPEVTQTPSHQVTQMGQEVILRCVPISNHLYFYWYRQILGQKVEFLVSFYNNEISEKSEIFDDQFSVERPDGSNFTLKIRSTKLEDSAMYFCASSEALPGTGNNGYTFGSGTRLTVV.